This entry features one TCR beta chain sequence. Its specificity is not known. The data were obtained in a study of T cell repertoires in cytomegalovirus infection. The overall study: CMV infection and matching HLA type were both indicated by public TCR beta signatures.

MiXCR, applied by TCRdb to the reads, yields one record per CDR3 protein. The sample shows hundreds of thousands of distinct CDR3 sequences, 30% to 35% of them seen only once. General observations from the study: In two of eight donors, the top clonotype was HLA-C-restricted CMV-specific. CMV carriers having the relevant HLA were flagged by cumulative public TCR beta family frequency.

The clonotype comes from a human donor in good health (CMV status not recorded). Some clones in this sample may be carry-over from other donors' samples. Sequenced here: cultured PBMCs, sampled from culture after CMV antigen stimulation.

The chain's CDR3 is CASSRNRDTQYF. CDR3 nucleotide sequence: TGTGCCAGCAGCCGAAACAGGGATACGCAGTATTTT. The chain is built from TRBV7-8 and TRBJ2-3; D is perhaps TRBD1 (5 bases). Germline CDR1 and CDR2: SGHVS and FQNEAQ. V shed 5 bases and J shed 6 bases, with 9 bases lying between them. The CDR3 has 12 amino acids.